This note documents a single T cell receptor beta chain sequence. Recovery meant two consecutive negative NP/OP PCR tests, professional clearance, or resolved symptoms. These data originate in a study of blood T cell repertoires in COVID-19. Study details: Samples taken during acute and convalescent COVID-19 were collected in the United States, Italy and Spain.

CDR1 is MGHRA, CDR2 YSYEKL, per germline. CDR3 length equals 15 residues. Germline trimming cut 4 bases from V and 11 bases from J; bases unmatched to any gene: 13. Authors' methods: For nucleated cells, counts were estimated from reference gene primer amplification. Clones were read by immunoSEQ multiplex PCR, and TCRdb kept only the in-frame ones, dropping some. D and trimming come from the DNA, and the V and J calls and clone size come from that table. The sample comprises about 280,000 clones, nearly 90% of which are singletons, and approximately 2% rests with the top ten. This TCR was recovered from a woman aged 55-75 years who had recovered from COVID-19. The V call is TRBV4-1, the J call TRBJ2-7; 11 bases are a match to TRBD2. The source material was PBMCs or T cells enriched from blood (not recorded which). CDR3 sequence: CASSPYSGRALGKYF. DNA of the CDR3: TGCGCCAGCAGCCCGTATAGCGGGAGGGCCCTCGGGAAGTACTTC.